Listed here are 11 T cell receptor beta chains from one sample, sequenced in a study of CD8+ T cells in alopecia areata. In each case, RNA was isolated and then reverse transcribed into cDNA as the sequencing template. The repertoire was sequenced with immunoSEQ multiplex PCR; TCRdb's copy has only in-frame clones and lacks some. This table has fewer than 110,000 clones, about 61% appearing once. Described treatment: oral pan-JAK inhibitor, 5-10 mg twice daily. This specimen consisted of CD8+ T cells sorted from blood, obtained between weeks 55 and 65, from a patient treated with tofacitinib. All receptors derive from a human donor with alopecia areata.

The rearrangement uses TRBV6-1 and TRBJ1-1; 7 bases map to TRBD1. This CDR3 region has 15 residues. The V and J ends lost 4 bases and 3 bases, in that order; junction bases with no gene match: 8. CDR1 MNHNS and CDR2 SASEGT come from the germline V gene. The CDR3 bases are TGTGCCAGCAGTGCCGGTCACAGGGGATACACTGAAGCTTTCTTT. Amino acid sequence: CASSAGHRGYTEAFF.

The gene calls are TRBV25-1 and TRBJ1-2, with unresolved D. The CDR3 contains 13 residues. Germline V CDR1 and CDR2: MGHDK, SYGVNS. V gave up 9 bases and J gave up 1 base, with 12 bases separating them. CDR3 in DNA: TGTGCCAGATACCAGCGGCTTAACTATGGCTACACCTTC. Its protein product is CARYQRLNYGYTF.

The CDR3 DNA reads as TGTGCCACCAGCAGAGATCGACCGTATGAGCAGTTCTTC. Its translation: CATSRDRPYEQFF. The V and J genes are TRBV15 and TRBJ2-1; no reliable D call. The germline CDR1 and CDR2 sequences are LNHNV and YYDKDF (reference sequence). Trimming pared 0 bases from V and 8 bases from J, leaving 8 bases between. The CDR3 is 13 residues long.

The chain joins TRBV4-1 to TRBJ2-1; D uncertain. CDR3 size: 15 residues. The V gene's germline CDR1 is MGHRA and CDR2 YSYEKL. Trimming cost V 3 bases and J 2 bases, with 11 bases left between them. The CDR3 DNA reads TGCGCCAGCAGCCAGGTAATACAGACCTACAATGAGCAGTTCTTC. Protein: CASSQVIQTYNEQFF.

This chain uses TRBV7-9 with TRBJ1-4; the match to TRBD1 covers 8 bases. This CDR3 is built from 15 residues. With 5 bases clipped from V and 4 bases from J, the junction kept 6 bases outside the gene matches. Germline V CDR1 and CDR2: SEHNR, FQNEAQ (reference sequence). This CDR3 is CASSPPGQDNEKLFF. In DNA form, the CDR3 reads TGTGCCAGCAGCCCACCGGGACAGGATAATGAAAAACTGTTTTTT.

The rearrangement joins TRBV6-5 to TRBJ1-1; 8 nucleotides align to TRBD1. Germline V lookup: CDR1 MNHEY, CDR2 SVGAGI. V trimming: 6 bases; J trimming: 4 bases; junction bases outside the gene matches: 7. The CDR3 covers 14 residues. The CDR3 loop is CASSIKTGGTEAFF. The CDR3 DNA follows: TGTGCCAGCAGCATTAAAACAGGGGGCACTGAAGCTTTCTTT.

J is TRBJ1-2 and V is TRBV7-9; no reliable D call. V was cut by 5 bases and J by 1 base, with 14 bases left in between. The CDR3 spans 15 residues. CDR1 SEHNR and CDR2 FQNEAQ come from the germline V gene (reference sequence). The CDR3: CASSAPPADNYGYTF. For the CDR3, the DNA is TGTGCCAGCAGCGCGCCCCCGGCGGATAACTATGGCTACACCTTC.

This clone turned up a few times. This chain links TRBV4-1 with TRBJ1-2, with 7 bases lining up with TRBD1. This CDR3 region has 15 residues. V was clipped by 0 bases and J by 6 bases; unmatched bases: 7. Germline CDR1 and CDR2: MGHRA and YSYEKL. The CDR3 region has the DNA TGCGCCAGCAGCCAAGAGGACAGGCACTTTGATGGCTACACCTTC. Protein: CASSQEDRHFDGYTF.

The chain has TRBV2 and TRBJ1-2, with D unresolved. Germline CDR1 and CDR2: SNHLY and FYNNEI. The CDR3 is made up of 11 amino acids. Deletions cut 6 bases from V and 8 bases from J, with 10 bases between. CDR3: CASRVMEGYTF. DNA of the CDR3: TGTGCCAGCAGAGTGATGGAGGGCTACACCTTC.

CDR3 sequence reads: CASSTDTDSYEQYF. In nucleotides, the CDR3 is TGTGCCAGCAGTACCGACACGGACTCCTACGAGCAGTACTTC. V gene TRBV6-5 combines with J gene TRBJ2-7; no reliable D call. The germline V gene encodes CDR1 MNHEY and CDR2 SVGAGI. The CDR3 extends over 14 amino acids. V was cut by 5 bases and J by 0 bases, with 11 bases left in between.

This chain links TRBV6-4 with TRBJ1-2; D is unresolved. Germline values: CDR1 MRHNA, CDR2 SNTAGT. The CDR3 length is 15 residues. With 0 bases removed from V and 2 bases from J, the gap between germline ends came to 10 bases. CDR3 amino acids: CASSDSVGGNYGYTF. CDR3 DNA: TGTGCCAGCAGTGACTCGGTAGGAGGGAACTATGGCTACACCTTC.